This T cell receptor beta chain was recovered during a study of human T cells and chemical hapten exposure. About this clonotype: Its antigen is not identified.

Time point noted: pre-sensitization, week 0. Treatment reported: therapeutic diphenylcyclopropenone sensitization with weekly scalp DPC. Sequencing started from total RNA isolated from unfractionated whole blood. The CDR3 consists of 16 residues. V was clipped by 4 bases and J by 2 bases; unmatched bases: 11. The V gene's germline CDR1 is MNHEY and CDR2 SMNVEV (reference sequence). How the authors handled the data: A per-sample median of around 100,000 TCRs was observed, with counts ranging from roughly 20,000 to 700,000. Each CDR3 protein gets one entry after TCRdb re-called the RACE reads with MiXCR. TCRdb, not the original authors, processed these V and J calls. The profile shows 300,000 to 450,000 distinct CDR3 sequences, more than 4.5% of them singletons. Regarding the study as a whole: TCRs at a frequency above 1 in 1000 stayed unchanged with DPC sensitization.

The specimen comprised whole blood, sampled in connection with sensitization to the hapten diphenylcyclopropenone (DPC). The clonotype was recovered from a woman aged 45-59 years with alopecia areata. Some clones in this sample may be carry-over from other donors' samples. The chain carries TRBV27 and TRBJ2-7; TRBD2 aligns across 7 bases. CDR3 in DNA: TGTGCCAGCAGTTCACACCATCCAGCGGGAACCTACGAGCAGTACTTC. This gives the protein CASSSHHPAGTYEQYF.